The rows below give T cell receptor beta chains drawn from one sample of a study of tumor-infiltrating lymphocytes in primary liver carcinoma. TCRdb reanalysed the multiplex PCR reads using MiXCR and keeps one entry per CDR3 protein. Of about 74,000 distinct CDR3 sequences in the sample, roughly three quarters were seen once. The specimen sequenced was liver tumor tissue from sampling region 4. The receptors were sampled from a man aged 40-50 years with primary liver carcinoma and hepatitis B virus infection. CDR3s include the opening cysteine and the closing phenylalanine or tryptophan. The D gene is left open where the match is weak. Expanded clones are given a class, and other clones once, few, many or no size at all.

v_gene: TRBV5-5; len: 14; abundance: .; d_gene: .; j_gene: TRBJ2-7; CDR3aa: CASSSDPVSKEQYF; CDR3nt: TGTGCCAGCAGCTCCGACCCGGTCTCTAAGGAGCAGTACTTC
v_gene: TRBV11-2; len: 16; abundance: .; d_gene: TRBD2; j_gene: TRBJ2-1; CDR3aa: CVTSYSSTSGRGGGFF; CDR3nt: TGTGTCACCAGCTACTCTTCGACCAGCGGGAGGGGAGGCGGGTTCTTC
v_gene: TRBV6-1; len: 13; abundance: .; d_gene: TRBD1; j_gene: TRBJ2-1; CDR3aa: CASSATGESEQFF; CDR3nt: TGTGCCAGCAGCGCCACAGGGGAGAGTGAGCAGTTCTTC
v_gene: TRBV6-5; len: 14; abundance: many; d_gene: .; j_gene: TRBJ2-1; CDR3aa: CASRLLGGYNEQFF; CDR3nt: TGTGCCAGCAGACTACTTGGGGGGTACAATGAGCAGTTCTTC
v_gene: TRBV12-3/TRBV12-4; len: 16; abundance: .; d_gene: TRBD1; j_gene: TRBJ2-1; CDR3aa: CASSLAGTGLRGEQFF; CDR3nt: TGTGCCAGCAGTTTGGCCGGGACAGGGCTCCGGGGTGAGCAGTTCTTT
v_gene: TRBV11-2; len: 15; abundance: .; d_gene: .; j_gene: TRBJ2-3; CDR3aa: CDSSTGHSETDAQYF; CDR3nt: TGTGACAGTAGCACGGGACATAGTGAGACAGATGCGCAGTATTTT
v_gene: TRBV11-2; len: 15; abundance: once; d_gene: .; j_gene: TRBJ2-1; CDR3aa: CTTGQDQPSYSEQFF; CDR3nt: TGTACCACCGGCCAAGACCAGCCATCCTACAGTGAGCAGTTCTTC
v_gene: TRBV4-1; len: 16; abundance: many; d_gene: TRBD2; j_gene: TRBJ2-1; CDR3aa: CASSQDLSSGFNEQFF; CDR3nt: TGCGCCAGCAGCCAAGATTTGTCTAGCGGGTTTAATGAGCAGTTCTTC
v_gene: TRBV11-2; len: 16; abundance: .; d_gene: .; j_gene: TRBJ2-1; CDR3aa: CASSLDIGPGMGEQFF; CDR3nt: TGTGCCAGTAGCTTGGATATCGGACCAGGCATGGGTGAGCAGTTCTTC
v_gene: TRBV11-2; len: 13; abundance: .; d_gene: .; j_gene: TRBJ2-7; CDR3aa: CASSLESRTEQHF; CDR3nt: TGTGCCAGCAGCTTAGAAAGTCGCACCGAGCAGCACTTC